This T cell receptor beta chain was documented in a study of T cell responses to AZD1222 COVID-19 vaccine. At the level of the study: Analysis merged second doses at about 4 or about 12 weeks. The study, taken as a whole, reports: Females outnumbered males among donors, who were mostly white British; clonal diversity was possibly underestimated. Receipt of two AZD1222 doses was followed by a rise in Spike-specific TCR breadth and depth. Repertoire samples came only from after the peak T cell response.

The protocol was immunoSEQ multiplex PCR, while the TCRdb copy is restricted to in-frame clones and leaves out a portion. Counted here are about 78,000 clones, roughly four fifths occurring once; the ten biggest clones make up 2.9%. CDR1 SGHNT and CDR2 YENEEA come from the germline V gene. Trimming left V 1 base short and J 4 bases short, with 7 bases between. This CDR3 has 13 amino acids. With regard to this clone: Its antigen is as yet unknown.

The chain recombines TRBV11-3 with TRBJ1-1; D remains unclear. This receptor was taken from an adult in good health. Sequencing used peripheral blood, obtained on day 0 of AZD1222 vaccination. CDR3 sequence reads: CASSLGFGTEAFF. CDR3 coding DNA: TGTGCCAGCAGCTTAGGGTTCGGCACTGAAGCTTTCTTT. Using reference TRBV11-3 and TRBJ1-1 for the parts outside the CDR3, the full variable domain is EAGVVQSPRYKIIEKKQPVAFWCNPISGHNTLYWYLQNLGQGPELLIRYENEEAVDDSQLPKDRFSAERLKGVDSTLKIQPAELGDSAVYLCASSLGFGTEAFFGQGTRLTVV.